These 3 T cell receptor beta chains originate from one sample sequenced in a study of T cells after yellow fever vaccination. TCRdb recomputed calls from the 5' RACE reads with MiXCR, one row per CDR3 protein. The table records some 420,000 distinct CDR3 sequences, around a sixth of them present only once. Specimen: PBMCs, collected before the yellow fever booster vaccination. These receptors were collected from a man younger than 35 who received the YFV17D yellow fever vaccine.

This clonotype was picked up many times. The V call is TRBV10-3, the J call TRBJ1-2; TRBD1 is a possible D gene (5 bases). Germline CDR1 reads ENHRY; CDR2 reads SYGVKD. The CDR3 length is 15 residues. Deletions cut 3 bases from V and 1 base from J, with 12 bases between. The CDR3 here is CAISDPGRDNYGYTF. The CDR3 DNA reads TGTGCCATCAGTGATCCGGGACGGGATAACTATGGCTACACCTTC.

The chain employs TRBV6-5 and TRBJ2-5, with D possibly matching TRBD2 (6 bases). CDR1 and CDR2 from the germline V gene are MNHEY and SVGAGI. The CDR3 loop spans 10 amino acids. V was clipped by 7 bases and J by 9 bases, with 9 bases between them. The CDR3 DNA reads as TGTGCCAGCACTTGGAGGGCCCAGTACTTC. This encodes CASTWRAQYF.

This clonotype turned up a few times. The chain employs TRBV10-3 and TRBJ1-1, with D hard to call. This CDR3 region has 13 residues. The germline V gene has CDR1 ENHRY and CDR2 SYGVKD. Trimming pared 6 bases from V and 1 base from J, leaving 9 bases between. The CDR3 DNA is TGTGCCATCAGCGAGGTGGGGAACACTGAAGCTTTCTTT. This translates into CAISEVGNTEAFF.